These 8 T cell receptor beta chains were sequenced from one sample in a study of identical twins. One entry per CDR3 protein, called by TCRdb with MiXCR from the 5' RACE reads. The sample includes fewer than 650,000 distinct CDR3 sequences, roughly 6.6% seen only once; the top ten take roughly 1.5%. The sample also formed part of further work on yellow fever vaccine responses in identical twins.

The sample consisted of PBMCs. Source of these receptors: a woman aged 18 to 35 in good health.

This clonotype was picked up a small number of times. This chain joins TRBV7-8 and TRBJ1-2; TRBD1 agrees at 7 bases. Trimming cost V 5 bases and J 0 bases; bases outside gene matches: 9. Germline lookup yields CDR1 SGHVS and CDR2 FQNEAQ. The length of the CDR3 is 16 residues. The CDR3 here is CASSPTLGQSNYGYTF. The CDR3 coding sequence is TGTGCCAGCAGCCCGACATTGGGACAGTCTAACTATGGCTACACCTTC.

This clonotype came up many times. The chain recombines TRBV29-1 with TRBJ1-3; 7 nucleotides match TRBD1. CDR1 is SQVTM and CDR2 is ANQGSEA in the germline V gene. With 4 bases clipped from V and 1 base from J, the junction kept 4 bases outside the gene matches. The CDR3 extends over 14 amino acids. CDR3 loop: CSVAGGESGNTIYF. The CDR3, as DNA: TGCAGCGTTGCAGGGGGTGAATCTGGAAACACCATATATTTT.

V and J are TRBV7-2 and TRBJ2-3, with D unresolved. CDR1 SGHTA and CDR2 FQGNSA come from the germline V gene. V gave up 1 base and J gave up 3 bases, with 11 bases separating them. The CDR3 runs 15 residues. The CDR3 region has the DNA TGTGCCAGCAGCTTAGGTGGGAAGGGAACAGATACGCAGTATTTT. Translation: CASSLGGKGTDTQYF.

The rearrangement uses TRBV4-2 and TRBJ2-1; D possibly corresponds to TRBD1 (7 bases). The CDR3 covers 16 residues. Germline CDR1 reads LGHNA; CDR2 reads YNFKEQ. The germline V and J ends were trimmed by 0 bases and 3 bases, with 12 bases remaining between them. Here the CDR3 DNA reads TGTGCCAGCAGCCAAGAGGGGGGACAGAACTACAATGAGCAGTTCTTC. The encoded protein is CASSQEGGQNYNEQFF.

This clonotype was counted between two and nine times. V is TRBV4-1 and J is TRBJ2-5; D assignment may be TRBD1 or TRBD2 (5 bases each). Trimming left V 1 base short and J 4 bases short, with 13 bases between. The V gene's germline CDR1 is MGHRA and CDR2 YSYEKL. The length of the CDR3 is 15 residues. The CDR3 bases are TGCGCCAGCAGCCAAGCTGCAGGGAGTCCAGAGACCCAGTACTTC. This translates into CASSQAAGSPETQYF.

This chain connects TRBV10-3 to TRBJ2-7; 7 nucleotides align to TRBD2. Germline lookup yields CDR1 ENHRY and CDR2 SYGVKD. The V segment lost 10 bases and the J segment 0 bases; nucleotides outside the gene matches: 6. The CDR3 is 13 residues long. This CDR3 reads CATSERDSYEQYF. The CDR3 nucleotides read TGTGCCACCTCCGAGCGGGACTCCTACGAGCAGTACTTC.

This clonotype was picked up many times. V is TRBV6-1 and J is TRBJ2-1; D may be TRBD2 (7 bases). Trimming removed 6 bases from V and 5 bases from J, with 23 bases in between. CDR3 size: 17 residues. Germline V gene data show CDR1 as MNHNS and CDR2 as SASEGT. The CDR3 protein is CASSFTRGAQTDNEQFF. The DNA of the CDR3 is TGTGCCAGCAGCTTTACCCGGGGGGCCCAGACCGACAATGAGCAGTTCTTC.

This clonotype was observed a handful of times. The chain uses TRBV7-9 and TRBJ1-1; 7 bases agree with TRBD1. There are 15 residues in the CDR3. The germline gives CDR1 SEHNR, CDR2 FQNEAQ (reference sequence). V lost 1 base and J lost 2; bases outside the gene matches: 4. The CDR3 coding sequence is TGTGCCAGCAGCTTAGGGGACAGAAGTAACACTGAAGCTTTCTTT. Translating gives CASSLGDRSNTEAFF. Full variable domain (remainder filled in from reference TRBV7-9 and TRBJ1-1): DTGVSQNPRHKITKRGQNVTFRCDPISEHNRLYWYRQTLGQGPEFLTYFQNEAQLEKSRLLSDRFSAERPKGSFSTLEIQRTEQGDSAMYLCASSLGDRSNTEAFFGQGTRLTVV.